This is a list of T cell receptor beta chains from one sample in a study of T cell responses to AZD1222 COVID-19 vaccine. TCRdb keeps only in-frame clones here, not all; method: immunoSEQ multiplex PCR. The data hold over 85,000 clones, with about 88% observed a single time. Sequenced here: peripheral blood, sampled on day 0 of AZD1222 vaccination. These receptors came from an adult in good health. CDR3s include the opening cysteine and the closing phenylalanine or tryptophan. D genes are given only for firm matches. Expanded clones are given a class, and other clones once, few, many or no size at all.

CDR3aa: CASSLNPNTGELFF
CDR3nt: TGTGCCAGCAGTTTAAATCCGAACACCGGGGAGCTGTTTTTT
d_gene: -
j_gene: TRBJ2-2
v_gene: TRBV28
abundance: few

CDR3aa: CASRSIRGYTF
CDR3nt: TGTGCCAGCAGGTCCATTAGGGGCTACACCTTC
d_gene: -
j_gene: TRBJ1-2
v_gene: TRBV27
abundance: -

CDR3aa: CSVREGTGVIYEQYF
CDR3nt: TGCAGCGTGCGTGAGGGGACAGGAGTAATCTACGAGCAGTACTTC
d_gene: TRBD1
j_gene: TRBJ2-7
v_gene: TRBV29-1
abundance: -

CDR3aa: CASSLGGTGGEQYF
CDR3nt: TGTGCCAGCAGTTTGGGTGGGACAGGTGGAGAGCAGTACTTC
d_gene: TRBD1
j_gene: TRBJ2-7
v_gene: TRBV28
abundance: -

CDR3aa: CASSGRGTAPNQPQHF
CDR3nt: TGTGCCAGCAGTGGTCGCGGGACAGCCCCCAATCAGCCCCAGCATTTT
d_gene: TRBD1
j_gene: TRBJ1-5
v_gene: TRBV2
abundance: -

CDR3aa: CASSQDSRDRGANEQYF
CDR3nt: TGCGCCAGCAGCCAAGATTCCCGGGACAGGGGCGCCAACGAGCAGTACTTC
d_gene: TRBD1
j_gene: TRBJ2-7
v_gene: TRBV4-3
abundance: -

CDR3aa: CASSLPAGDEQYF
CDR3nt: TGCGCCAGCAGCTTGCCCGCGGGCGACGAGCAGTACTTC
d_gene: -
j_gene: TRBJ2-7
v_gene: TRBV5-1
abundance: -

CDR3aa: CASSITSISYEQYF
CDR3nt: TGTGCCAGTAGTATTACCTCCATCTCCTACGAGCAGTACTTC
d_gene: -
j_gene: TRBJ2-7
v_gene: TRBV19
abundance: -

CDR3aa: CASSPGGEQYF
CDR3nt: TGTGCCAGCAGCCCCGGGGGCGAGCAGTACTTC
d_gene: -
j_gene: TRBJ2-7
v_gene: TRBV7-9
abundance: -

CDR3aa: CASSYSTVNYGYTF
CDR3nt: TGTGCCAGCAGTTACTCGACAGTTAACTATGGCTACACCTTC
d_gene: -
j_gene: TRBJ1-2
v_gene: TRBV6-2/TRBV6-3
abundance: -

CDR3aa: CASSLEQGGYYEQYF
CDR3nt: TGCGCCAGCAGCTTGGAACAGGGGGGGTACTACGAGCAGTACTTC
d_gene: -
j_gene: TRBJ2-7
v_gene: TRBV5-1
abundance: few

CDR3aa: CASSPMLGASGYGYTF
CDR3nt: TGTGCCAGCAGTCCCATGTTAGGGGCATCAGGGTATGGCTACACCTTC
d_gene: -
j_gene: TRBJ1-2
v_gene: TRBV27
abundance: -

CDR3aa: CASSSPNLVEEFF
CDR3nt: TGTGCCAGCAGTTCTCCTAACCTTGTGGAGGAGTTCTTC
d_gene: -
j_gene: TRBJ2-1
v_gene: TRBV6-5
abundance: -

CDR3aa: CASRSGGLEQFF
CDR3nt: TGTGCCAGCAGGAGCGGGGGGCTCGAGCAGTTCTTC
d_gene: TRBD2
j_gene: TRBJ2-1
v_gene: TRBV27
abundance: few

CDR3aa: CASPRGSGSAEQYF
CDR3nt: TGTGCCAGCCCCAGAGGCAGCGGGAGTGCCGAGCAGTACTTC
d_gene: TRBD2
j_gene: TRBJ2-7
v_gene: TRBV2
abundance: -

CDR3aa: CASSRGQSSTDTQYF
CDR3nt: TGTGCCAGCAGCAGGGGACAATCTAGCACAGATACGCAGTATTTT
d_gene: -
j_gene: TRBJ2-3
v_gene: TRBV7-9
abundance: -

CDR3aa: CASRSGGGVVVNTEAFF
CDR3nt: TGTGCCAGCAGGTCGGGTGGGGGAGTGGTGGTGAACACTGAAGCTTTCTTT
d_gene: -
j_gene: TRBJ1-1
v_gene: TRBV25-1
abundance: -

CDR3aa: CASSQTGELFF
CDR3nt: TGCGCCAGCAGCCAAACCGGGGAGCTGTTTTTT
d_gene: -
j_gene: TRBJ2-2
v_gene: TRBV4-1
abundance: -

CDR3aa: CASSFWQASYEQYF
CDR3nt: TGTGCCAGCAGCTTTTGGCAGGCATCCTACGAGCAGTACTTC
d_gene: -
j_gene: TRBJ2-7
v_gene: TRBV7-8
abundance: -

CDR3aa: CASSLIGQGVDNSPLHF
CDR3nt: TGTGCCAGCAGTTTAATCGGACAGGGGGTAGATAATTCACCCCTCCACTTT
d_gene: TRBD1
j_gene: TRBJ1-6
v_gene: TRBV28
abundance: -

CDR3aa: CASSLRYPRDGGNQPQHF
CDR3nt: TGTGCCAGCAGCTTACGATACCCCCGGGACGGGGGCAATCAGCCCCAGCATTTT
d_gene: -
j_gene: TRBJ1-5
v_gene: TRBV7-3
abundance: -

CDR3aa: CASLGQPGQPQHF
CDR3nt: TGTGCCAGCCTCGGACAGCCGGGTCAGCCCCAGCATTTT
d_gene: -
j_gene: TRBJ1-5
v_gene: TRBV2
abundance: -

CDR3aa: CASSREGFYNSPLHF
CDR3nt: TGTGCCAGCTCACGAGAGGGATTTTATAATTCACCCCTCCACTTT
d_gene: -
j_gene: TRBJ1-6
v_gene: TRBV18
abundance: -

CDR3aa: CASSFGQGETQYF
CDR3nt: TGCGCCAGCAGCTTTGGACAGGGAGAGACCCAGTACTTC
d_gene: TRBD1
j_gene: TRBJ2-5
v_gene: TRBV5-1
abundance: -

CDR3aa: CASSHKGGNYEQYF
CDR3nt: TGCGCCAGCAGCCATAAGGGGGGAAACTACGAGCAGTACTTC
d_gene: -
j_gene: TRBJ2-7
v_gene: TRBV5-1
abundance: -

CDR3aa: CATRDGGRNQPQHF
CDR3nt: TGTGCCACTAGGGACGGGGGCCGCAATCAGCCCCAGCATTTT
d_gene: -
j_gene: TRBJ1-5
v_gene: TRBV27
abundance: -

CDR3aa: CASSLQATGANVLTF
CDR3nt: TGTGCCAGCAGTTTACAGGCAACTGGGGCCAACGTCCTGACTTTC
d_gene: -
j_gene: TRBJ2-6
v_gene: TRBV27
abundance: once

CDR3aa: CASSLRQARDTQYF
CDR3nt: TGTGCCAGCAGCTTACGGCAGGCAAGAGATACGCAGTATTTT
d_gene: -
j_gene: TRBJ2-3
v_gene: TRBV11-2
abundance: -

CDR3aa: CASSIAGGQDTQYF
CDR3nt: TGTGCCAGTAGTATAGCGGGGGGGCAAGATACGCAGTATTTT
d_gene: TRBD2
j_gene: TRBJ2-3
v_gene: TRBV19
abundance: -

CDR3aa: CASSAQGAKNTEAFF
CDR3nt: TGTGCCAGCTCAGCACAGGGGGCTAAGAACACTGAAGCTTTCTTT
d_gene: TRBD1
j_gene: TRBJ1-1
v_gene: TRBV18
abundance: -

CDR3aa: CASSMTGGGSSGNTIYF
CDR3nt: TGCGCCAGCAGCATGACAGGGGGCGGAAGCTCTGGAAACACCATATATTTT
d_gene: TRBD1
j_gene: TRBJ1-3
v_gene: TRBV5-1
abundance: -

CDR3aa: CASSWADTQYF
CDR3nt: TGTGCCAGCAGCTGGGCAGATACGCAGTATTTT
d_gene: -
j_gene: TRBJ2-3
v_gene: TRBV7-9
abundance: few

CDR3aa: CASSLGPAIGPQHF
CDR3nt: TGTGCCAGCAGCCTCGGGCCCGCAATTGGGCCCCAGCATTTT
d_gene: -
j_gene: TRBJ1-5
v_gene: TRBV27
abundance: -

CDR3aa: CASSLALPVKETQYF
CDR3nt: TGCGCCAGCAGCTTGGCGCTCCCAGTAAAAGAGACCCAGTACTTC
d_gene: -
j_gene: TRBJ2-5
v_gene: TRBV5-1
abundance: -

CDR3aa: CASSDILGTDTQYF
CDR3nt: TGTGCCAGCAGTGATATACTGGGCACAGATACGCAGTATTTT
d_gene: -
j_gene: TRBJ2-3
v_gene: TRBV2
abundance: -

CDR3aa: CASSSLSGGHEQYF
CDR3nt: TGTGCCAGCAGCTCCCTTTCGGGGGGCCACGAGCAGTACTTC
d_gene: -
j_gene: TRBJ2-7
v_gene: TRBV7-9
abundance: -

CDR3aa: CACHWAGKPSYEQYF
CDR3nt: TGTGCCTGTCATTGGGCGGGTAAGCCCTCCTACGAGCAGTACTTC
d_gene: -
j_gene: TRBJ2-7
v_gene: TRBV30
abundance: -

CDR3aa: CASSQTGQPYSGNTIYF
CDR3nt: TGTGCCAGCAGTCAAACGGGGCAGCCCTACTCTGGAAACACCATATATTTT
d_gene: -
j_gene: TRBJ1-3
v_gene: TRBV11-2
abundance: -

CDR3aa: CATSRGLAGDSSYEQYF
CDR3nt: TGTGCCACCAGCAGGGGACTAGCGGGAGACAGTAGCTACGAGCAGTACTTC
d_gene: TRBD2
j_gene: TRBJ2-7
v_gene: TRBV15
abundance: -

CDR3aa: CASRNKTGTLNYGYTF
CDR3nt: TGTGCCAGTAGAAACAAGACTGGGACCTTGAACTATGGCTACACCTTC
d_gene: -
j_gene: TRBJ1-2
v_gene: TRBV19
abundance: -

CDR3aa: CASSLERVAKAFF
CDR3nt: TGTGCCAGCAGCTTAGAACGGGTCGCCAAAGCTTTCTTT
d_gene: -
j_gene: TRBJ1-1
v_gene: TRBV11-2
abundance: -

CDR3aa: CARSRRTDQNTIYF
CDR3nt: TGTGCCAGAAGCCGCAGGACAGACCAGAACACCATATATTTT
d_gene: -
j_gene: TRBJ1-3
v_gene: TRBV5-3
abundance: -

CDR3aa: CASSLGRGQNTEAFF
CDR3nt: TGTGCCAGCAGCTTAGGGAGGGGGCAGAACACTGAAGCTTTCTTT
d_gene: TRBD1
j_gene: TRBJ1-1
v_gene: TRBV7-3
abundance: -

CDR3aa: CSVAGTSGRSEQYF
CDR3nt: TGCAGCGTTGCCGGGACTAGCGGGAGGAGCGAGCAGTACTTC
d_gene: TRBD2
j_gene: TRBJ2-7
v_gene: TRBV29-1
abundance: -

CDR3aa: CASSLSLWRPGVYEQYF
CDR3nt: TGTGCCAGCAGTTTATCACTCTGGCGGCCGGGGGTCTACGAGCAGTACTTC
d_gene: -
j_gene: TRBJ2-7
v_gene: TRBV28
abundance: once

CDR3aa: CASKEQSTNEKLFF
CDR3nt: TGTGCCTCCAAAGAACAGTCAACTAATGAAAAACTGTTTTTT
d_gene: -
j_gene: TRBJ1-4
v_gene: TRBV10-3
abundance: -

CDR3aa: CASSLRASEPQETQYF
CDR3nt: TGCGCCAGCAGCTTGAGGGCATCAGAGCCTCAAGAGACCCAGTACTTC
d_gene: -
j_gene: TRBJ2-5
v_gene: TRBV5-1
abundance: -

CDR3aa: CTTREGEETQYF
CDR3nt: TGCACCACGCGGGAGGGCGAGGAGACCCAGTACTTC
d_gene: TRBD2
j_gene: TRBJ2-5
v_gene: TRBV29-1
abundance: -

CDR3aa: CASSYLVSNQPQHF
CDR3nt: TGTGCCAGCAGTTACCTTGTAAGCAATCAGCCCCAGCATTTT
d_gene: -
j_gene: TRBJ1-5
v_gene: TRBV6-6
abundance: -

CDR3aa: CASSLAWYNEQFF
CDR3nt: TGTGCTAGCAGCTTAGCATGGTACAATGAGCAGTTCTTC
d_gene: -
j_gene: TRBJ2-1
v_gene: TRBV7-7
abundance: -

CDR3aa: CASSQAGTPAHEQYF
CDR3nt: TGTGCCAGCAGCCAAGCCGGGACTCCCGCACACGAGCAGTACTTC
d_gene: -
j_gene: TRBJ2-7
v_gene: TRBV3-1/TRBV3-2
abundance: -

CDR3aa: CASSFGGTDQPQHF
CDR3nt: TGTGCCAGCAGTTTCGGGGGGACCGATCAGCCCCAGCATTTT
d_gene: -
j_gene: TRBJ1-5
v_gene: TRBV27
abundance: -

CDR3aa: CASSPSTGDYEQYF
CDR3nt: TGTGCCAGCTCACCGTCGACAGGAGATTACGAGCAGTACTTC
d_gene: -
j_gene: TRBJ2-7
v_gene: TRBV18
abundance: -